This entry concerns a single T cell receptor beta chain. The CDR3 extends over 17 amino acids. CDR1 and CDR2 (germline): SGHKS, YYEKEE (reference sequence). The junction had 14 bases not matched to a gene; V was cut back by 2 bases and J by 3 bases. This record comes from a study of technical replicates of blood from a handful of donors. The protocol was immunoSEQ multiplex PCR, while the TCRdb copy is restricted to in-frame clones and leaves out a portion. The table has approximately 99,000 clones, roughly 96% seen once. V is TRBV5-5 and J is TRBJ2-7, with 7 bases aligning to TRBD2. Sequencing used T cells isolated from PBMCs. This receptor was obtained from a human donor in good health. The CDR3 DNA reads as TGTGCCAGCAGCTTCTTTCGCGGGAGCAAGGACTTCTACGAGCAGTACTTC. Translated: CASSFFRGSKDFYEQYF.